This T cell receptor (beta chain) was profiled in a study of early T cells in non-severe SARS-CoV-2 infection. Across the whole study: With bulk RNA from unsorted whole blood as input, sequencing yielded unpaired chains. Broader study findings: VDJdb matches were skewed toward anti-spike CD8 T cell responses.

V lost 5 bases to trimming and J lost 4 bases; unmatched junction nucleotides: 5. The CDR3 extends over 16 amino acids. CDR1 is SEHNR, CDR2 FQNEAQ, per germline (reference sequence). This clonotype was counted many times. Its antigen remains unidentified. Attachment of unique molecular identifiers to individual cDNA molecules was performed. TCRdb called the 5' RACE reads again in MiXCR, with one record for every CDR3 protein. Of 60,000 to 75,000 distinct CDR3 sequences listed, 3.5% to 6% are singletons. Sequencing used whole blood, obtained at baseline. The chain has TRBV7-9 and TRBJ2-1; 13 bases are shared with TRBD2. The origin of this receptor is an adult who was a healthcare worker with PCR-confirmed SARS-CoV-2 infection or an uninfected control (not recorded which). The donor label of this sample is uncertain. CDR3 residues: CASSGGTSGEYNEQFF. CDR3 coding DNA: TGTGCCAGCAGCGGGGGGACTAGCGGGGAGTACAATGAGCAGTTCTTC.